This is a list of T cell receptor beta chains from one sample in a study of cytotoxic CD8 clonotypes in ibrutinib-treated CLL. Sequencing was performed with immunoSEQ multiplex PCR; in TCRdb, only in-frame clones are kept and a portion is missing. The repertoire holds approximately 60,000 clones, with 55% to 65% as singletons. Material: PBMCs, obtained after 24 months of ibrutinib treatment. The receptors were gathered from a human donor with chronic lymphocytic leukemia. The CDR3 runs from the conserved cysteine through the conserved F or W. Fields, in order: V gene, clone size, D gene, J gene, CDR3 protein, CDR3 DNA. The D gene is left open where the match is weak. A row's size may be missing; if present it is once, few, many or a size class.

v_call: TRBV21-1
clone_size: many
d_call: NA
j_call: TRBJ1-5
cdr3_aa: CASSKEGRITSQPQHF
cdr3_nt: TGTGCCAGCAGCAAAGAAGGCAGGATTACTTCGCAGCCCCAGCATTTT

v_call: TRBV28
clone_size: NA
d_call: NA
j_call: TRBJ1-5
cdr3_aa: CASSPVPQYQPQHF
cdr3_nt: TGTGCCAGCAGTCCCGTGCCCCAGTACCAGCCCCAGCATTTT

v_call: TRBV6-1
clone_size: NA
d_call: NA
j_call: TRBJ1-2
cdr3_aa: CASSEARGYGYTF
cdr3_nt: TGTGCCAGCAGTGAAGCAAGGGGCTATGGCTACACCTTC

v_call: TRBV28
clone_size: NA
d_call: TRBD1
j_call: TRBJ2-3
cdr3_aa: CAGSGGTGPTDTQYF
cdr3_nt: TGTGCCGGGTCAGGTGGGACAGGGCCCACAGATACGCAGTATTTT

v_call: TRBV28
clone_size: NA
d_call: NA
j_call: TRBJ1-2
cdr3_aa: CASNREGNSNYGYTF
cdr3_nt: TGTGCCAGCAACCGAGAAGGGAACTCTAACTATGGCTACACCTTC

v_call: TRBV5-1
clone_size: few
d_call: NA
j_call: TRBJ1-1
cdr3_aa: CASSPRGSVTEAFF
cdr3_nt: TGCGCCAGCAGCCCCAGGGGATCGGTCACTGAAGCTTTCTTT

v_call: TRBV11-2
clone_size: NA
d_call: TRBD1
j_call: TRBJ2-5
cdr3_aa: CASSPGQGVLETQYF
cdr3_nt: TGTGCCAGCAGCCCCGGACAGGGGGTTTTGGAGACCCAGTACTTC

v_call: TRBV27
clone_size: NA
d_call: NA
j_call: TRBJ2-2
cdr3_aa: CASSLKASRRAGELFF
cdr3_nt: TGTGCCAGCAGTTTAAAGGCCAGCCGCCGGGCCGGGGAGCTGTTTTTT

v_call: TRBV29-1
clone_size: few
d_call: NA
j_call: TRBJ2-3
cdr3_aa: CSVEDGGGTQYF
cdr3_nt: TGCAGCGTTGAAGATGGGGGCGGTACGCAGTATTTT

v_call: TRBV29-1
clone_size: NA
d_call: NA
j_call: TRBJ2-5
cdr3_aa: CSVEEETQYF
cdr3_nt: TGCAGCGTTGAAGAAGAGACCCAGTACTTC

v_call: TRBV19
clone_size: NA
d_call: NA
j_call: TRBJ2-3
cdr3_aa: CASSIILGTQYF
cdr3_nt: TGTGCCAGTAGTATAATCCTTGGTACGCAGTATTTT

v_call: TRBV10-3
clone_size: NA
d_call: NA
j_call: TRBJ2-1
cdr3_aa: CASSGGPSYNEQFF
cdr3_nt: TGTGCCAGCAGTGGTGGGCCGTCCTACAATGAGCAGTTCTTC

v_call: TRBV4-2
clone_size: NA
d_call: TRBD1
j_call: TRBJ2-7
cdr3_aa: CASSQGTGGNYEQYF
cdr3_nt: TGTGCCAGCAGCCAAGGGACAGGGGGTAACTACGAGCAGTACTTC

v_call: TRBV4-1
clone_size: many
d_call: TRBD1
j_call: TRBJ2-5
cdr3_aa: CASSQAGQGKETQYF
cdr3_nt: TGCGCCAGCAGCCAGGCCGGACAGGGGAAAGAGACCCAGTACTTC

v_call: TRBV27
clone_size: NA
d_call: TRBD2
j_call: TRBJ2-1
cdr3_aa: CASSSGGAYNEQFF
cdr3_nt: TGTGCCAGCAGTTCCGGGGGGGCCTACAATGAGCAGTTCTTC

v_call: TRBV5-6
clone_size: NA
d_call: NA
j_call: TRBJ1-4
cdr3_aa: CASRDGSVSNEKLFF
cdr3_nt: TGTGCCAGCAGGGACGGGTCGGTGTCGAATGAAAAACTGTTTTTT

v_call: TRBV6-1
clone_size: NA
d_call: NA
j_call: TRBJ1-1
cdr3_aa: CAGGTVNTEAFF
cdr3_nt: TGTGCCGGCGGGACGGTTAACACTGAAGCTTTCTTT

v_call: TRBV5-6
clone_size: NA
d_call: NA
j_call: TRBJ1-1
cdr3_aa: CASSLVGPRHDTEAFF
cdr3_nt: TGTGCCAGCAGCTTGGTCGGACCGAGGCACGACACTGAAGCTTTCTTT

v_call: TRBV12-5
clone_size: few
d_call: NA
j_call: TRBJ1-2
cdr3_aa: CASGTQGYYGYTF
cdr3_nt: TGTGCTAGTGGGACCCAGGGCTACTATGGCTACACCTTC

v_call: TRBV13
clone_size: NA
d_call: NA
j_call: TRBJ2-7
cdr3_aa: CASSLSSNTYEQYF
cdr3_nt: TGTGCCAGCAGCTTATCGTCTAACACCTACGAGCAGTACTTC

v_call: TRBV6-5
clone_size: NA
d_call: TRBD2
j_call: TRBJ2-7
cdr3_aa: CASSSLAGESRYF
cdr3_nt: TGTGCCAGCAGTTCACTAGCGGGAGAATCGAGATACTTC

v_call: TRBV6-5
clone_size: few
d_call: NA
j_call: TRBJ1-4
cdr3_aa: CASPEGGARREKLFF
cdr3_nt: TGTGCCAGCCCCGAGGGGGGGGCGCGCCGTGAAAAACTGTTTTTT

v_call: TRBV19
clone_size: NA
d_call: TRBD2
j_call: TRBJ2-1
cdr3_aa: CASSGLAGIGEQFF
cdr3_nt: TGTGCCAGTAGTGGACTAGCGGGCATAGGTGAGCAGTTCTTC

v_call: TRBV12-5
clone_size: NA
d_call: NA
j_call: TRBJ2-2
cdr3_aa: CASGPSTSNTGELFF
cdr3_nt: TGTGCTAGTGGACCCTCAACATCGAACACCGGGGAGCTGTTTTTT

v_call: TRBV7-9
clone_size: NA
d_call: NA
j_call: TRBJ2-3
cdr3_aa: CASSLSGTDTQYF
cdr3_nt: TGTGCCAGCAGCTTGTCGGGCACAGATACGCAGTATTTT

v_call: TRBV6-5
clone_size: NA
d_call: NA
j_call: TRBJ1-4
cdr3_aa: CASSYSTRVNEKLFF
cdr3_nt: TGTGCCAGCAGTTACTCGACCAGGGTTAATGAAAAACTGTTTTTT

v_call: TRBV4-1
clone_size: NA
d_call: NA
j_call: TRBJ1-4
cdr3_aa: CASSRETGFGEKLFF
cdr3_nt: TGCGCCAGCAGCCGAGAAACAGGGTTTGGTGAAAAACTGTTTTTT

v_call: TRBV14
clone_size: NA
d_call: TRBD2
j_call: TRBJ2-1
cdr3_aa: CASSQDFGMGAGGNEQFF
cdr3_nt: TGTGCCAGCAGCCAAGATTTCGGGATGGGTGCGGGGGGGAATGAGCAGTTCTTC

v_call: TRBV10-3
clone_size: NA
d_call: TRBD1
j_call: TRBJ2-7
cdr3_aa: CAINGQGKLYEQYF
cdr3_nt: TGTGCCATCAACGGACAGGGTAAACTCTACGAGCAGTACTTC

v_call: TRBV30
clone_size: NA
d_call: TRBD2
j_call: TRBJ2-5
cdr3_aa: CAWKGGSGETQYF
cdr3_nt: TGTGCCTGGAAAGGCGGGAGCGGAGAGACCCAGTACTTC

v_call: TRBV7-2
clone_size: NA
d_call: NA
j_call: TRBJ2-3
cdr3_aa: CASSLEATGHTDTQYF
cdr3_nt: TGTGCCAGCAGCTTAGAAGCGACAGGACACACAGATACGCAGTATTTT

v_call: TRBV5-1
clone_size: NA
d_call: TRBD1
j_call: TRBJ1-4
cdr3_aa: CASSSGTVKTATNEKLFF
cdr3_nt: TGCGCCAGCAGCTCCGGGACAGTCAAAACCGCAACTAATGAAAAACTGTTTTTT

v_call: TRBV29-1
clone_size: NA
d_call: NA
j_call: TRBJ2-1
cdr3_aa: CSVPSSALREQFF
cdr3_nt: TGCAGCGTTCCATCCTCGGCCCTCCGGGAGCAGTTCTTC

v_call: TRBV9
clone_size: NA
d_call: NA
j_call: TRBJ2-7
cdr3_aa: CASSVGGVNSYEQYF
cdr3_nt: TGTGCCAGCAGCGTAGGGGGGGTCAACTCCTACGAGCAGTACTTC

v_call: TRBV15
clone_size: NA
d_call: TRBD1
j_call: TRBJ2-1
cdr3_aa: CATRLGQNSYNEQFF
cdr3_nt: TGTGCCACCAGGCTGGGACAGAACTCTTACAATGAGCAGTTCTTC

v_call: TRBV9
clone_size: NA
d_call: NA
j_call: TRBJ2-7
cdr3_aa: CASSVGWGTVSYEQYF
cdr3_nt: TGTGCCAGCAGCGTAGGCTGGGGGACGGTCTCCTACGAGCAGTACTTC

v_call: TRBV7-9
clone_size: medium-sized
d_call: NA
j_call: TRBJ1-6
cdr3_aa: CASSLWGSPLHF
cdr3_nt: TGTGCCAGCAGCTTGTGGGGTTCACCCCTCCACTTT

v_call: TRBV7-9
clone_size: few
d_call: NA
j_call: TRBJ1-6
cdr3_aa: CASSHSPTEYNSPLHF
cdr3_nt: TGTGCCAGCAGCCACAGTCCGACTGAATATAATTCACCCCTCCACTTT

v_call: TRBV5-1
clone_size: NA
d_call: TRBD1
j_call: TRBJ2-3
cdr3_aa: CASSRAGGADTQYF
cdr3_nt: TGCGCCAGCAGCCGCGCAGGGGGCGCGGATACGCAGTATTTT

v_call: TRBV5-1
clone_size: NA
d_call: NA
j_call: TRBJ2-5
cdr3_aa: CASSVGGTAKETQYF
cdr3_nt: TGCGCCAGCAGCGTAGGAGGGACAGCCAAAGAGACCCAGTACTTC

v_call: TRBV27
clone_size: NA
d_call: NA
j_call: TRBJ2-6
cdr3_aa: CASSSQLGANVLTF
cdr3_nt: TGTGCCAGCAGTTCCCAGTTGGGGGCCAACGTCCTGACTTTC

v_call: TRBV28
clone_size: NA
d_call: NA
j_call: TRBJ1-2
cdr3_aa: CASSFSRVGTSYGYTF
cdr3_nt: TGTGCCAGCAGTTTCAGCAGGGTAGGAACTTCGTATGGCTACACCTTC

v_call: TRBV10-3
clone_size: NA
d_call: NA
j_call: TRBJ1-2
cdr3_aa: CAISEPGTPSYYGYTF
cdr3_nt: TGTGCCATCAGTGAGCCTGGGACCCCGAGTTACTATGGCTACACCTTC

v_call: TRBV11-2
clone_size: NA
d_call: TRBD2
j_call: TRBJ2-5
cdr3_aa: CASSSGTSGGTQYF
cdr3_nt: TGTGCCAGCAGCTCCGGGACTAGTGGGGGGACCCAGTACTTC

v_call: TRBV5-4
clone_size: NA
d_call: NA
j_call: TRBJ2-5
cdr3_aa: CASSLGGTSKETQYF
cdr3_nt: TGTGCCAGCAGCTTGGGTGGGACGTCGAAAGAGACCCAGTACTTC

v_call: TRBV28
clone_size: NA
d_call: NA
j_call: TRBJ1-1
cdr3_aa: CASSLPQGQAFF
cdr3_nt: TGTGCCAGCAGTTTACCACAGGGTCAGGCTTTCTTT

v_call: TRBV5-1
clone_size: NA
d_call: NA
j_call: TRBJ1-3
cdr3_aa: CASSPGTTRGNTIYF
cdr3_nt: TGCGCCAGCAGCCCGGGGACAACCCGTGGAAACACCATATATTTT

v_call: TRBV5-4
clone_size: few
d_call: NA
j_call: TRBJ1-5
cdr3_aa: CASSPEGDSNQPQHF
cdr3_nt: TGTGCCAGCAGCCCTGAGGGGGATTCCAATCAGCCCCAGCATTTT

v_call: TRBV5-1
clone_size: NA
d_call: TRBD1
j_call: TRBJ1-6
cdr3_aa: CASRIRTGPSPLHF
cdr3_nt: TGCGCCAGCAGAATCAGGACAGGGCCGTCACCCCTCCACTTT

v_call: TRBV4-1
clone_size: NA
d_call: NA
j_call: TRBJ2-5
cdr3_aa: CASSQDARAKETQYF
cdr3_nt: TGCGCCAGCAGCCAAGACGCTAGAGCCAAAGAGACCCAGTACTTC

v_call: TRBV29-1
clone_size: NA
d_call: NA
j_call: TRBJ1-1
cdr3_aa: CSVEDRGSRPPDTEAFF
cdr3_nt: TGCAGCGTTGAAGATCGGGGAAGCAGGCCCCCCGACACTGAAGCTTTCTTT

v_call: TRBV28
clone_size: medium-sized
d_call: NA
j_call: TRBJ1-1
cdr3_aa: CASSFGPRKAFF
cdr3_nt: TGTGCCAGCAGTTTTGGGCCCAGGAAAGCTTTCTTT

v_call: TRBV6-6
clone_size: NA
d_call: NA
j_call: TRBJ2-1
cdr3_aa: CASSYSSHEQFF
cdr3_nt: TGTGCCAGCAGTTACTCGTCCCATGAGCAGTTCTTC

v_call: TRBV5-1
clone_size: few
d_call: NA
j_call: TRBJ2-5
cdr3_aa: CASSLSKREETQYF
cdr3_nt: TGCGCCAGCAGCTTGAGTAAGCGGGAAGAGACCCAGTACTTC

v_call: TRBV27
clone_size: few
d_call: NA
j_call: TRBJ1-6
cdr3_aa: CASMWVKGLSYNSPLHF
cdr3_nt: TGTGCCAGCATGTGGGTTAAAGGACTTTCCTATAATTCACCCCTCCACTTT

v_call: TRBV27
clone_size: many
d_call: NA
j_call: TRBJ2-7
cdr3_aa: CASSPLNVPIYEQYF
cdr3_nt: TGTGCCAGCTCACCGCTTAACGTCCCCATCTACGAGCAGTACTTC